These T cell receptor beta chains were read from a single sample in a study of cytomegalovirus exposure and HLA in healthy donors. The data were produced by immunoSEQ multiplex PCR, yet TCRdb's version contains in-frame clones alone and is incomplete. This sample has 100,000 to 150,000 clones, with more than 60% found just once. The sequenced sample was PBMCs. The receptors originated from a woman aged 60-70 years in good health and CMV-seropositive. CDR3s include the opening cysteine and the closing phenylalanine or tryptophan. D genes are given only for firm matches. Expanded clones are given a class, and other clones once, few, many or no size at all.

TRBD2	15	TRBJ2-7	TRBV5-4	.	TGTGCCAGCAGCGCCGGACCTAGCGGATCCTACGAGCAGTACTTC	CASSAGPSGSYEQYF
.	15	TRBJ1-3	TRBV9	.	TGTGCCAGCAGCGTAGGGACAGCCGCCGGAAACACCATATATTTT	CASSVGTAAGNTIYF
TRBD2	15	TRBJ2-1	TRBV7-9	.	TGTGCCAGCAGCTTATCTAGCGGGGGTTACAATGAGCAGTTCTTC	CASSLSSGGYNEQFF
.	11	TRBJ2-7	TRBV5-1	.	TGCGCCAGCAACCAGGGGTACGAGCAGTACTTC	CASNQGYEQYF
.	15	TRBJ1-5	TRBV6-1	.	TGTGCCAGCAGTGACAGGTCTAATAGCAATCAGCCCCAGCATTTT	CASSDRSNSNQPQHF
TRBD1	17	TRBJ1-5	TRBV7-9	.	TGTGCCAGCAGCGGTTCCGGGACAGGGGCCAACAATCAGCCCCAGCATTTT	CASSGSGTGANNQPQHF
TRBD1	14	TRBJ1-1	TRBV12-5	.	TGTGCTAGTGGTTTTGGGACAGGAAACACTGAAGCTTTCTTT	CASGFGTGNTEAFF
.	15	TRBJ1-1	TRBV6-5	.	TGTGCCAGCAGTTACACGAGGGGGTCGGGCACTGAAGCTTTCTTT	CASSYTRGSGTEAFF
TRBD1	16	TRBJ2-7	TRBV18	.	TGTGCCAGCTCACCAACTCAGGGGGCGGCATCCTACGAGCAGTACTTC	CASSPTQGAASYEQYF
TRBD1	14	TRBJ1-2	TRBV5-1	.	TGCGCCAGCAGCCAGGGGACAGGGGTCGATGGCTACACCTTC	CASSQGTGVDGYTF
TRBD1	16	TRBJ2-3	TRBV11-3	.	TGTGCCAGCAGCTCCGGGACAGACTCTAGCACAGATACGCAGTATTTT	CASSSGTDSSTDTQYF
.	15	TRBJ1-3	TRBV18	.	TGTGCCGGCTCCCCGGGACTGAGCTCTGGAAACACCATATATTTT	CAGSPGLSSGNTIYF
.	13	TRBJ1-1	TRBV27	few	TGTGCCAGCAGTTCAGGCCCGAACACTGAAGCTTTCTTT	CASSSGPNTEAFF
TRBD1	13	TRBJ2-7	TRBV6-5	.	TGTGCCAGCAGATGGACAGGCCTCCACGAGCAGTACTTC	CASRWTGLHEQYF
TRBD1	13	TRBJ1-1	TRBV6-5	.	TGTGCCAGCAGTTATACAGGGGACACTGAAGCTTTCTTT	CASSYTGDTEAFF
.	13	TRBJ1-2	TRBV6-1	.	TGTGCCAGCAGGGCTACAGGTATCTATGGCTACACCTTC	CASRATGIYGYTF
.	13	TRBJ2-1	TRBV27	.	TGTGCCAGCAGTCCCTCTAGCGCCAATGAGCAGTTCTTC	CASSPSSANEQFF
TRBD2	14	TRBJ2-5	TRBV6-5	.	TGTGCCAGCAGTTACTCGGCGACGGCGGGGGCCCAGTACTTC	CASSYSATAGAQYF
.	19	TRBJ1-4	TRBV5-8	.	TGTGCCAGCAGCTTCGGAGGGGCCAACTCCCCAAGAAACATTGAAAAACTGTTTTTT	CASSFGGANSPRNIEKLFF
.	13	TRBJ2-5	TRBV27	few	TGTGCCAGCAGTTTTATCACTCGTCGAGAGCAGTACTTC	CASSFITRREQYF
.	15	TRBJ1-4	TRBV19	.	TGTGCCAGTGGAGAAGGGAGGGTGGCTAATGAAAAACTGTTTTTT	CASGEGRVANEKLFF
TRBD2	17	TRBJ2-3	TRBV4-2	.	TGTGCCAGCAGCCAAAAACCGGGACTAGCGGTGACAGATACGCAGTATTTT	CASSQKPGLAVTDTQYF
TRBD1	15	TRBJ2-7	TRBV6-5	few	TGTGCCAGCAGTTACTCGAGGCAGGGGGCTTACGAGCAGTACTTC	CASSYSRQGAYEQYF
TRBD2	15	TRBJ2-5	TRBV2	.	TGTGCCAGCCATATTGTGGGAGGGCCGCAAGAGACCCAGTACTTC	CASHIVGGPQETQYF
.	14	TRBJ2-2	TRBV6-5	.	TGTGCCAGCAGTTACACTGACAGGCCCGGGGAGCTGTTTTTT	CASSYTDRPGELFF
.	14	TRBJ2-7	TRBV2	.	TGTGCCAGCAGTGAACTGGCGGAGTCCTACGAGCAGTACTTC	CASSELAESYEQYF
TRBD1	15	TRBJ2-7	TRBV13	.	TGTGCCACGAGCTTTAGGGGGACAGGCGCCTACGAGCAGTACTTC	CATSFRGTGAYEQYF
TRBD1	13	TRBJ1-4	TRBV6-4	.	TGTGCCAGCAGTGCCGACAGGGGTGAAAAACTGTTTTTT	CASSADRGEKLFF
TRBD1	17	TRBJ1-4	TRBV19	.	TGTGCCAGTAGTCCCCGGGACAGGGTTGCAACTAATGAAAAACTGTTTTTT	CASSPRDRVATNEKLFF
TRBD2	17	TRBJ2-2	TRBV5-1	.	TGCGCCAGCAGCTTGGAGCTAGCGGGCTCCCAGGGCGGGGAGCTGTTTTTT	CASSLELAGSQGGELFF
.	14	TRBJ1-2	TRBV7-3	.	TGTGCCAGCAGCATGTCCGGGGGAAACTATGGCTACACCTTC	CASSMSGGNYGYTF
TRBD1	16	TRBJ2-2	TRBV6-5	.	TGTGCCAGCAGTTACGGCGCAGGGGGAATCACCGGGGAGCTGTTTTTT	CASSYGAGGITGELFF
TRBD2	16	TRBJ2-2	TRBV15	.	TGTGCCACCAGTCGGGGTGGGACTAGCTCCACCGGGGAGCTGTTTTTT	CATSRGGTSSTGELFF
.	15	TRBJ1-2	TRBV6-4	.	TGTGCCAGCAACCACCCACAGATTCTCAACTATGGCTACACCTTC	CASNHPQILNYGYTF
TRBD2	15	TRBJ2-7	TRBV14	.	TGTGCCAGACCTTTCAGGGCGGGAGGGCCGTTTGGGCAGTACTTC	CARPFRAGGPFGQYF
.	15	TRBJ1-3	TRBV5-4	few	TGTGCCAGCAGCTACCGGGGAGGGTCGGGAAACACCATATATTTT	CASSYRGGSGNTIYF
.	15	TRBJ1-1	TRBV5-8	.	TGTGCCAGCAGCTTTAGGAGGGAAGGGGACACTGAAGCTTTCTTT	CASSFRREGDTEAFF
.	19	TRBJ1-3	TRBV5-1	.	TGCGCCAGCAGCCCGACCCTCCGGACACAACTACTCTCTGGAAACACCATATATTTT	CASSPTLRTQLLSGNTIYF
.	11	TRBJ2-2	TRBV2	.	TGTGCCAGCTCGGGAGCCGGGGAGCTGTTTTTT	CASSGAGELFF
TRBD1	14	TRBJ2-2	TRBV19	.	TGTGCCACAAAACAGGGGTCGGGCACCGGGGAGCTGTTTTTT	CATKQGSGTGELFF
.	13	TRBJ2-1	TRBV5-4	.	TGTGCCAGCAGCTTGGCCAGTTACAATGAGCAGTTCTTC	CASSLASYNEQFF
TRBD1	15	TRBJ2-3	TRBV18	.	TGTGCCAGCCGGGGACAGGACACCGGGCGAGATACGCAGTATTTT	CASRGQDTGRDTQYF
.	13	TRBJ1-4	TRBV28	.	TGTGCCACCGGGAGGGGTGCTAATGAAAAACTGTTTTTT	CATGRGANEKLFF
.	14	TRBJ1-3	TRBV7-9	.	TGTGCCAGCAGGCAGCAGGGATCTGGAAACACCATATATTTT	CASRQQGSGNTIYF
.	16	TRBJ1-4	TRBV5-4	.	TGTGCCAGCAGCTTGGCCACTGGGCAGGGGAATGAAAAACTGTTTTTT	CASSLATGQGNEKLFF